The 5 T cell receptor beta chains given below trace back to one sample, sequenced in a study of blood T cell repertoires in COVID-19. Here immunoSEQ multiplex PCR was the method, and the copy in TCRdb shows in-frame clones only, minus some. The sample holds fewer than 450,000 clones, more than 75% seen once. The sample comprised PBMCs or T cells enriched from blood (not recorded which). The receptor set was obtained from a woman aged 18-29 years who had recovered from COVID-19.

This chain's CDR3 is CASSSEVSGSTDTQYF. The CDR3 DNA reads as TGTGCCAGCAGTTCGGAGGTTAGCGGTAGCACAGATACGCAGTATTTT. The chain is built from TRBV27 and TRBJ2-3; D is possibly TRBD2 (6 bases). Trimming left V 4 bases short and J 0 bases short, with 14 bases between. This CDR3 has 16 amino acids. Germline loops: CDR1 MNHEY, CDR2 SMNVEV (reference sequence).

This chain uses TRBV9 with TRBJ2-3, with TRBD2 as a possible D gene (6 bases). Germline loops: CDR1 SGDLS, CDR2 YYNGEE. The ends were cut back, 0 bases at V and 2 bases at J, with 10 bases in the middle. The CDR3 covers 15 residues. CDR3 region: CASSVDSGVTDTQYF. Here the CDR3 DNA reads TGTGCCAGCAGCGTAGATTCGGGGGTCACAGATACGCAGTATTTT.

The chain links TRBV11-2 to TRBJ1-2; tentative D call: TRBD1 (6 bases). The germline V gene encodes CDR1 SGHAT and CDR2 FQNNGV. Deletions cut 5 bases from V and 7 bases from J, with 14 bases between. This CDR3 has 13 amino acids. CDR3 region: CASSQSTGFGYTF. The CDR3 region has the DNA TGTGCCAGCAGCCAATCAACAGGGTTTGGCTACACCTTC.

This clone was detected a few times. The rearrangement links TRBV10-1 to TRBJ1-5; 9 nucleotides agree with TRBD1. The V segment lost 6 bases and the J segment 6 bases; nucleotides outside the gene matches: 3. Germline V gene sequence: CDR1 WNHNN, CDR2 SYGVQD (reference sequence). The CDR3 covers 13 residues. CDR3 DNA sequence: TGCGCCAGCAGCCAGACAGGGGGTCAGCCCCAGCATTTT. Translating it yields CASSQTGGQPQHF.

CDR3 coding DNA: TGTGCCTGGAGCGCAATCGGGGAAAAACTGTTTTTT. It specifies CAWSAIGEKLFF. This chain connects TRBV30 to TRBJ1-4; D is unresolved. Germline CDR1 is GTSNPN and CDR2 is SVGIG (reference sequence). V was shortened by 3 bases and J by 8 bases, with 10 bases between the two germline ends. CDR3 size: 12 residues.